This T cell receptor (beta chain) originates from a study of shared clonotypes between healthy human individuals. With respect to this clone: Its specificity is not known.

The data were produced by immunoSEQ multiplex PCR, yet TCRdb's version contains in-frame clones alone and is incomplete. The top ten hold over 1.5% of the sample, which has 600,000 to 800,000 clones, around 77% seen once. The J segment lost 0 bases and the V segment lost 6 bases, leaving 4 bases of the junction unmatched. This CDR3 has 16 residues. In germline, CDR1 is SNHLY, CDR2 FYNNEI. Study outcomes and limitations: Sharing across four donors was highest in naive CD4 (roughly 5%) and lowest in memory CD8 (about 0.4%).

This rearrangement joins TRBV2 to TRBJ2-1, with 11 bases aligning to TRBD2. The sequencing input was memory CD4+ T cells sorted from blood. Specified subset: CD45RA-negative fraction. The TCR was taken from a young woman in good health. This chain's CDR3 is CASSGTSGSSYNEQFF. The CDR3 nucleotides read TGTGCCAGCAGCGGGACTAGCGGTAGCTCCTACAATGAGCAGTTCTTC.